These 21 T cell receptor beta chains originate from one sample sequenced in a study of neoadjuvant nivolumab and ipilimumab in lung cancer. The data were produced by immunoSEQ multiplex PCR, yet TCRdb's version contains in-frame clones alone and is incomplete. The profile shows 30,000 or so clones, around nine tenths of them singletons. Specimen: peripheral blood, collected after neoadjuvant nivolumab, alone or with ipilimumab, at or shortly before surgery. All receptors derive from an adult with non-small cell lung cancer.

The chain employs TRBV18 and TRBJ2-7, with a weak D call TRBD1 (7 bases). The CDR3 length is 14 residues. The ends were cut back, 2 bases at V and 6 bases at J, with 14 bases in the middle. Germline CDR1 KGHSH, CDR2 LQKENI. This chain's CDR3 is CASSPEQGGVEQYF. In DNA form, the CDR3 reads TGTGCCAGCTCACCAGAGCAGGGGGGAGTCGAGCAGTACTTC.

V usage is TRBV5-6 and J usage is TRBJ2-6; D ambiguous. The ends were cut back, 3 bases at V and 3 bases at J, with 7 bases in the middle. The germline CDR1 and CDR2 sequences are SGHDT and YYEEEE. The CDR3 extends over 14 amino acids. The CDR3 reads CASSWNGGANVLTF. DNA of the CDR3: TGTGCCAGCAGCTGGAATGGTGGGGCCAACGTCCTGACTTTC.

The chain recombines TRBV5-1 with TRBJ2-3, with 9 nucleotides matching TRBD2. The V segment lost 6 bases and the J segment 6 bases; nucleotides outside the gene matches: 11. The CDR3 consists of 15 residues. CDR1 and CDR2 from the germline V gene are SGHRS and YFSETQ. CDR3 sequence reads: CASKLGGGAGDTQYF. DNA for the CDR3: TGCGCCAGCAAACTAGGCGGGGGGGCCGGGGATACGCAGTATTTT.

CDR3 sequence reads: CASSPGLAGGMDEQFF. The CDR3 bases are TGTGCCAGCTCACCGGGACTAGCGGGGGGTATGGATGAGCAGTTCTTC. This chain links TRBV18 with TRBJ2-1, with TRBD2 identical over 15 bases. The ends lost 3 bases at V and 8 bases at J; junction bases unmatched: 5. The germline V gene has CDR1 KGHSH and CDR2 LQKENI. The CDR3 runs 16 residues.

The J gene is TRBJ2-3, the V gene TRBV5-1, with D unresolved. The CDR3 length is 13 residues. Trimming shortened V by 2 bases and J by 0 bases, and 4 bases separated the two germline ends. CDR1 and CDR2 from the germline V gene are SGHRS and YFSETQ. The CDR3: CASSLFSTDTQYF. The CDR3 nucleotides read TGCGCCAGCAGCTTATTTAGCACAGATACGCAGTATTTT.

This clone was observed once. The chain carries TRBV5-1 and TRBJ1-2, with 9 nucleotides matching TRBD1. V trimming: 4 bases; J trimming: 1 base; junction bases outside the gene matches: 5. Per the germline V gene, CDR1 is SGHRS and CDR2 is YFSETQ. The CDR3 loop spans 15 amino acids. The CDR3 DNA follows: TGCGCCAGCAGCCTGCGACAGGGGGATAACTATGGCTACACCTTC. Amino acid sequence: CASSLRQGDNYGYTF.

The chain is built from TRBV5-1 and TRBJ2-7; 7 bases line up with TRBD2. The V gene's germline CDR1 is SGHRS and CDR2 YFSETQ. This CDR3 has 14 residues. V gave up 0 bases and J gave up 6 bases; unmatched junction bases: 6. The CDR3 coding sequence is TGCGCCAGCAGCTTGGAACTAGCGAACCGCGAGCAGTACTTC. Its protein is CASSLELANREQYF.

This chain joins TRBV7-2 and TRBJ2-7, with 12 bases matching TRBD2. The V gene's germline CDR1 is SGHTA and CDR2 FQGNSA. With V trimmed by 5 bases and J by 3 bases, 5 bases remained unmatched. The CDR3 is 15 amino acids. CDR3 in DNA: TGTGCCAGCAGCCCTAGCGGGGGGGGAAGCTACGAGCAGTACTTC. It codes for CASSPSGGGSYEQYF.

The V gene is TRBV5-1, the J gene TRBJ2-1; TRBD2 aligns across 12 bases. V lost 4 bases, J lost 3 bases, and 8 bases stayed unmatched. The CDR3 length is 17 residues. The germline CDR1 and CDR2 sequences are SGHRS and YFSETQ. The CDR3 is CASSTRTSGALYNEQFF. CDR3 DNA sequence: TGCGCCAGCAGCACTAGGACTAGCGGGGCCCTCTACAATGAGCAGTTCTTC.

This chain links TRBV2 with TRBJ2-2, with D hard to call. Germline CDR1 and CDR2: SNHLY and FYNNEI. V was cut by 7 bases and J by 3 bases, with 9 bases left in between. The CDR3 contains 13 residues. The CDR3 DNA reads TGTGCCAGCAAGCCTGGCGACACCGGGGAGCTGTTTTTT. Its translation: CASKPGDTGELFF.

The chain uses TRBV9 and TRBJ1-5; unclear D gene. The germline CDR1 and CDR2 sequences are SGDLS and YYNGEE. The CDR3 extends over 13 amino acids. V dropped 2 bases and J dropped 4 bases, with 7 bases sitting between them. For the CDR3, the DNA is TGTGCCAGCAGCGTCCACCCGAATCAGCCCCAGCATTTT. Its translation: CASSVHPNQPQHF.

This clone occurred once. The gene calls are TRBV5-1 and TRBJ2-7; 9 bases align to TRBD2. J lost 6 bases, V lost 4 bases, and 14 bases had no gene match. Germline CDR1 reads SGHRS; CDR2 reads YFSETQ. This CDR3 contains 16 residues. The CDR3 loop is CASSAQPGLAALEQYF. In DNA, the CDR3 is TGCGCCAGCAGCGCTCAACCGGGACTAGCTGCCCTCGAGCAGTACTTC.

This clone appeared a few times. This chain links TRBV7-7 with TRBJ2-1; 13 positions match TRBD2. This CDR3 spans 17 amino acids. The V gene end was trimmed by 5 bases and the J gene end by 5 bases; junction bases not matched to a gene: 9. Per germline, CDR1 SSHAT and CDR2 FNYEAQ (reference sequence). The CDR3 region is CASSERLAGGYNNEQFF. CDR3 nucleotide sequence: TGTGCCAGCAGCGAAAGACTAGCGGGGGGATACAACAATGAGCAGTTCTTC.

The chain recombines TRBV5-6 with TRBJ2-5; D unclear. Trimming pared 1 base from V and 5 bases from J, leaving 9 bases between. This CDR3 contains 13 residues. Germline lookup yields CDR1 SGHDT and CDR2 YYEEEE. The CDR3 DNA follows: TGTGCCAGCAGCTTGAACTTAGGGGAGACCCAGTACTTC. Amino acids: CASSLNLGETQYF.

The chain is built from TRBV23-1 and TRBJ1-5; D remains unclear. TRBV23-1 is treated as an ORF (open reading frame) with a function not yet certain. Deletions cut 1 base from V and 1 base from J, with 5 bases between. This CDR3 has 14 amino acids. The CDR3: CASSQFDSNQPQHF. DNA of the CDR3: TGCGCCAGCAGTCAATTTGACAGCAATCAGCCCCAGCATTTT.

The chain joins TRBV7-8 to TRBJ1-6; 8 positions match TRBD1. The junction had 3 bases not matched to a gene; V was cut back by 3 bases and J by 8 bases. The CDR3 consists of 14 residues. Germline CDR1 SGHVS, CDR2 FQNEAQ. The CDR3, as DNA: TGTGCCAGCAGCTTCACGACAGGGGATTCACCCCTCCACTTT. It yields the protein CASSFTTGDSPLHF.

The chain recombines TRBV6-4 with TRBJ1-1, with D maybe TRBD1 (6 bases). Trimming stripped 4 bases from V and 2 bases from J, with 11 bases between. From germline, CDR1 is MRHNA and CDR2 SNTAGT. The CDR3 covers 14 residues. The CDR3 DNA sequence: TGTGCCAGCAGTGCGGAGGGGGGCAACACTGAAGCTTTCTTT. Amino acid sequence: CASSAEGGNTEAFF.

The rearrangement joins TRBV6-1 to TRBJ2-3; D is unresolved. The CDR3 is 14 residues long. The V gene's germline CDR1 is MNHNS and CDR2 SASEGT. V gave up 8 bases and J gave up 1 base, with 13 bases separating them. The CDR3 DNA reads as TGTGCCAGCGTGGATGTCGGCCGCACAGATACGCAGTATTTT. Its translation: CASVDVGRTDTQYF.

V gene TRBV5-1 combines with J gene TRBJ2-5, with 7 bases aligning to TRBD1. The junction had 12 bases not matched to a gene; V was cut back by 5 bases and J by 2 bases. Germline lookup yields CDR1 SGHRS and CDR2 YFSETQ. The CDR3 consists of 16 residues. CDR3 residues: CASSSVDRDPQETQYF. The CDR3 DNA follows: TGCGCCAGCAGTTCCGTCGACAGGGACCCACAAGAGACCCAGTACTTC.

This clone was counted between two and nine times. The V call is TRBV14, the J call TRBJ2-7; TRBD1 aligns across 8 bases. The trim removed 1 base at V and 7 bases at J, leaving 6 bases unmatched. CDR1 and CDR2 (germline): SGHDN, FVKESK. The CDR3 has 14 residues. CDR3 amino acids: CASSQGTGWKEQYF. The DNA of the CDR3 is TGTGCCAGCAGCCAAGGGACAGGGTGGAAGGAGCAGTACTTC.

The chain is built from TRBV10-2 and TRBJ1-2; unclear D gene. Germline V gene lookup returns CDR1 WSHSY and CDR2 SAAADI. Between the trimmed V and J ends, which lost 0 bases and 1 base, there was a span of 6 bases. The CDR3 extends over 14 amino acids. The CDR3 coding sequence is TGCGCCAGCAGTGAGTCGGGCAGTAACTATGGCTACACCTTC. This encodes CASSESGSNYGYTF.